Presented here are 24 T cell receptor beta chains from one specimen sequenced in a study of T cell repertoires in cytomegalovirus infection (dated by TCRdb to the late 2010s). The listed sequencing device is Illumina HiSeq 1500. TCRdb handled the public reads itself, with Q25 trimming in fastp and clone calling in MiXCR, and kept productive beta chains. Identical CDR3 proteins give one entry, which carries the most common genes and DNA. In this sample the table shows 450,000 to 550,000 distinct CDR3 sequences, approximately 17% of which occur a single time. The ten largest clones represent 20% to 30% of the sample. Material for sequencing was CD8+ T cells from PBMCs. The source of these receptors is a human donor in good health (CMV status not recorded). Some clones in this sample may be carry-over from other donors' samples.

The DNA for the CDR3 is TGTGCCAGCAGTTCGGGGGATTATCAGTTCTTC. Translated: CASSSGDYQFF. This chain connects TRBV7-3 to TRBJ2-1; D may be TRBD2 (6 bases). The CDR3 runs 11 residues. CDR1 and CDR2 (germline): SGHTA, FQGTGA. The V gene lost 6 bases and the J gene lost 13 bases, with 13 bases spanning the gap.

This chain links TRBV14 with TRBJ2-7; perhaps D is TRBD1 or TRBD2 (5 bases each). Germline CDR1 and CDR2: SGHDN and FVKESK. Trimming left V 5 bases short and J 2 bases short, with 13 bases between. This CDR3 is 14 amino acids long. The CDR3 DNA follows: TGTGCCAGCAGCGTATCAAGAGGGGCCTACGAGCAGTACTTC. It yields the protein CASSVSRGAYEQYF. Complete variable domain (other parts from reference TRBV14 and TRBJ2-7): EAGVTQFPSHSVIEKGQTVTLRCDPISGHDNLYWYRRVMGKEIKFLLHFVKESKQDESGMPNNRFLAERTGGTYSTLKVQPAELEDSGVYFCASSVSRGAYEQYFGPGTRLTVT.

The rearrangement joins TRBV29-1 to TRBJ2-2, with D possibly TRBD1 on 5 matching bases. This CDR3 region has 13 residues. V lost 2 bases and J 6 bases, leaving 10 bases between the germline ends. CDR1 is SQVTM, CDR2 ANQGSEA, per germline. CDR3 sequence reads: CSVESRASGELFF. DNA for the CDR3: TGCAGCGTTGAATCCAGGGCCTCCGGGGAGCTGTTTTTT.

In this sample, this clonotype turned up many times. The chain employs TRBV7-3 and TRBJ2-7, with TRBD1 matching 9 bases. The CDR3 covers 15 residues. Looked up from germline, CDR1 is SGHTA and CDR2 is FQGTGA. The V gene end was trimmed by 6 bases and the J gene end by 0 bases; junction bases not matched to a gene: 6. CDR3 protein: CASRLGTGSSYEQYF. The DNA of the CDR3 is TGTGCCAGCAGGTTGGGGACAGGGAGCTCCTACGAGCAGTACTTC.

The gene calls are TRBV9 and TRBJ2-7, with D possibly being TRBD2 (6 bases). The CDR3 is made up of 17 amino acids. The V gene lost 0 bases and the J gene lost 4 bases, with 20 bases spanning the gap. Germline assignment: CDR1 SGDLS and CDR2 YYNGEE. This chain's CDR3 is CASSVEPQGRRAYEQYF. The CDR3 DNA reads TGTGCCAGCAGCGTAGAGCCGCAGGGACGGAGGGCGTACGAGCAGTACTTC.

The V call is TRBV14, the J call TRBJ1-2; possible D gene TRBD1, 5 bases. The length of the CDR3 is 16 residues. Trimming left V 4 bases short and J 6 bases short, with 21 bases between. Germline CDR1 SGHDN, CDR2 FVKESK. In DNA form, the CDR3 reads TGTGCCAGCAGCCTCATACCGGGACCCCGTAGGGATGGCTACACCTTC. Its protein product is CASSLIPGPRRDGYTF.

This clonotype is a singleton in its sample. The chain links TRBV27 to TRBJ2-1; the match to TRBD1 covers 11 bases. Germline loops: CDR1 MNHEY, CDR2 SMNVEV (reference sequence). This CDR3 is built from 16 residues. Unmatched junction bases numbered 11, after V lost 5 bases and J lost 8 bases. The CDR3 loop reads CASSPRTGGFIYEQFF. The DNA for the CDR3 is TGTGCCAGCAGTCCTCGGACAGGGGGCTTCATCTATGAGCAGTTCTTC.

This clonotype was counted many times. The genes are TRBV7-9 and TRBJ2-7, with a possible D match to TRBD2 (5 bases). This CDR3 comprises 13 residues. V lost 5 bases, J lost 4 bases, and 12 bases lay in between. The germline V gene encodes CDR1 SEHNR and CDR2 FQNEAQ (reference sequence). The CDR3: CASSPEGSYEQYF. CDR3 sequence (DNA): TGTGCCAGCAGCCCAGAGGGCAGTTACGAGCAGTACTTC.

This clonotype was counted many times. Here the CDR3 DNA reads TGTGCCAGTAGTATAACTAGCGGGACCTACGAGCAGTACTTC. Protein: CASSITSGTYEQYF. The V and J genes are TRBV19 and TRBJ2-7, with 10 bases lining up with TRBD2. Germline CDR1 LNHDA, CDR2 SQIVND (reference sequence). This CDR3 is built from 14 residues. The V segment lost 2 bases and the J segment 2 bases; nucleotides outside the gene matches: 0.

This clonotype was observed once. V and J are TRBV3-1 and TRBJ1-6; D may be TRBD1 (5 bases). The CDR3 is made up of 17 amino acids. Trimming left V 4 bases short and J 0 bases short, with 13 bases between. Germline V CDR1 and CDR2: LGHDT, YNNKEL (reference sequence). The CDR3 nucleotides are TGTGCCAGCAGCCCCGGACGGGGGAGCTCCTATAATTCACCCCTCCACTTT. Protein product: CASSPGRGSSYNSPLHF.

The gene calls are TRBV15 and TRBJ1-5; TRBD1 is a possible D gene (6 bases). Trimming stripped 4 bases from V and 0 bases from J, with 10 bases between. Looked up from germline, CDR1 is LNHNV and CDR2 is YYDKDF (reference sequence). This CDR3 spans 15 amino acids. The CDR3 reads CATSTDRSSNQPQHF. CDR3 nucleotide sequence: TGTGCCACCAGCACGGACAGAAGTAGCAATCAGCCCCAGCATTTT.

This clonotype was counted at least ten times. This chain uses TRBV27 with TRBJ2-2, with 8 bases aligning to TRBD1. Germline trimming cut 4 bases from V and 5 bases from J; bases unmatched to any gene: 12. The CDR3 length is 17 residues. Germline V lookup: CDR1 MNHEY, CDR2 SMNVEV (reference sequence). CDR3 region: CASSWTGSYDYTGELFF. In DNA, the CDR3 is TGTGCCAGCAGTTGGACAGGGAGTTATGATTATACCGGGGAGCTGTTTTTT.

This clonotype has ten or more counts. The CDR3 nucleotides are TGTGCCAGCAGGCCAGCGGGGGGTCCTAAAAATGAGCAGTTCTTC. Encoded protein: CASRPAGGPKNEQFF. The genes are TRBV27 and TRBJ2-1, with TRBD2 identical over 9 bases. Trimming cost V 6 bases and J 7 bases; bases outside gene matches: 10. This CDR3 is built from 15 residues. Per the germline V gene, CDR1 is MNHEY and CDR2 is SMNVEV (reference sequence).

This clonotype was seen many times. The DNA for the CDR3 is TGTGCCAGTAGTATAACAGGTCTAACCTACAATGAGCAGTTCTTC. Amino acid sequence: CASSITGLTYNEQFF. J is TRBJ2-1 and V is TRBV19; D possibly corresponds to TRBD1 (5 bases). Germline CDR1 LNHDA, CDR2 SQIVND (reference sequence). The CDR3 has 15 amino acids. V was shortened by 2 bases and J by 2 bases, with 10 bases between the two germline ends. The full variable domain, its missing parts supplied by reference TRBV19 and TRBJ2-1, is DGGITQSPKYLFRKEGQNVTLSCEQNLNHDAMYWYRQDPGQGLRLIYYSQIVNDFQKGDIAEGYSVSREKKESFPLTVTSAQKNPTAFYLCASSITGLTYNEQFFGPGTRLTVL.

This clonotype has more than one count but fewer than ten. J is TRBJ1-6 and V is TRBV27; 8 bases line up with TRBD1. The CDR3 length is 15 residues. V lost 5 bases and J lost 7; bases outside the gene matches: 7. Per the germline V gene, CDR1 is MNHEY and CDR2 is SMNVEV (reference sequence). This chain's CDR3 is CASSLRDRSNSPLHF. The CDR3 DNA follows: TGTGCCAGCAGTCTCCGGGACAGGTCGAATTCACCCCTCCACTTT.

The gene calls are TRBV19 and TRBJ2-7; no clear D. With 6 bases removed from V and 7 bases from J, the gap between germline ends came to 19 bases. This CDR3 has 14 amino acids. Germline loops: CDR1 LNHDA, CDR2 SQIVND (reference sequence). In nucleotides, the CDR3 is TGTGCCAGTAGCCATCGGACCAGCCCGGAAGAGCAGTACTTC. The encoded protein is CASSHRTSPEEQYF.

This clonotype showed up just a few times. The rearrangement joins TRBV5-1 to TRBJ2-1; D perhaps matches TRBD2 (6 bases). The CDR3 is 18 residues long. The germline V gene encodes CDR1 SGHRS and CDR2 YFSETQ. Trimming stripped 0 bases from V and 3 bases from J, with 19 bases between. The DNA of the CDR3 is TGCGCCAGCAGCTTGGCCGAGAGGACCGGAGGGGTCTACAATGAGCAGTTCTTC. Amino acid sequence: CASSLAERTGGVYNEQFF.

The genes are TRBV12-3 or TRBV12-4 and TRBJ2-1; 13 bases align to TRBD2. The CDR3 runs 16 residues. V lost 5 bases and J lost 5; bases outside the gene matches: 6. CDR3 nucleotides: TGTGCCAGCAGTCCACCGGGACTAGCGGGGAACAATGAGCAGTTCTTC. It codes for CASSPPGLAGNNEQFF.

This sequence joins TRBV11-2 and TRBJ2-1; TRBD2 matches at 8 bases. The ends lost 5 bases at V and 2 bases at J; junction bases unmatched: 5. From germline, CDR1 is SGHAT and CDR2 FQNNGV. The CDR3 has 15 residues. CDR3 nucleotide sequence: TGTGCCAGCAGCCCTGCGGGACTAGCCTACAATGAGCAGTTCTTC. The encoded protein is CASSPAGLAYNEQFF.

This clonotype was recorded at least ten times. The chain has TRBV7-8 and TRBJ2-7; 8 nucleotides agree with TRBD1. The CDR3 length is 15 residues. With V trimmed by 4 bases and J by 0 bases, 5 bases remained unmatched. Germline values: CDR1 SGHVS, CDR2 FQNEAQ. The CDR3 DNA reads as TGTGCCAGCAGCTGGGACAGGCCTAGCTCCTACGAGCAGTACTTC. Translation gives CASSWDRPSSYEQYF.

The chain employs TRBV12-5 and TRBJ1-1, with D possibly TRBD1 on 5 matching bases. V lost 2 bases and J 8 bases, leaving 21 bases between the germline ends. Germline V gene sequence: CDR1 LGHNT, CDR2 FRNRAP. This CDR3 spans 16 amino acids. The CDR3 DNA reads TGTGCTAGTGGTTTGCCAGCGCTTGTGGGGCAGAAAGAAGCTTTCTTT. It yields the protein CASGLPALVGQKEAFF.

The chain recombines TRBV7-9 with TRBJ2-7; 10 positions match TRBD1. This CDR3 is 14 amino acids long. CDR1 SEHNR and CDR2 FQNEAQ come from the germline V gene (reference sequence). J lost 3 bases, V lost 3 bases, and 2 bases had no gene match. The CDR3: CASSFWDRGYEQYF. The DNA of the CDR3 is TGTGCCAGCAGCTTTTGGGACAGGGGCTACGAGCAGTACTTC.

This clonotype was found many times. The gene calls are TRBV11-2 and TRBJ2-3; 8 positions agree with TRBD2. Losses at the gene ends were 1 base for V and 2 bases for J; bases not matched to a gene: 5. CDR1 is SGHAT and CDR2 is FQNNGV in the germline V gene. The CDR3 spans 16 residues. The CDR3 is CASSLVLRGDTDTQYF. The CDR3 coding sequence is TGTGCCAGCAGCTTAGTTCTGCGGGGGGACACAGATACGCAGTATTTT.

This clonotype turned up a few times. The rearrangement uses TRBV5-4 and TRBJ2-2; TRBD2 matches at 7 bases. CDR3 length: 16 residues. The V gene's germline CDR1 is SGHNT and CDR2 YYREEE (reference sequence). The trim removed 4 bases at V and 1 base at J, leaving 7 bases unmatched. CDR3 loop: CASSTPLAVNTGELFF. In DNA, the CDR3 is TGTGCCAGCAGCACACCTCTAGCGGTGAACACCGGGGAGCTGTTTTTT.